This T cell receptor beta chain was retrieved from a study of CD8 T cells in ankylosing spondylitis. Whole-study findings and limits: Previous work reported some of these motif variants in the synovial fluid and blood of reactive arthritis. Matched ankylosing spondylitis synovial fluid reportedly contained a significantly enriched population of disease-linked clones. There was a TCR beta motif, made of several highly homologous variants, that appeared characteristic of ankylosing spondylitis blood.

Libraries of TCR beta came from quantitative 5'-RACE with molecular barcodes. TCRdb reanalysed the 5' RACE reads using MiXCR and keeps one entry per CDR3 protein. The data contain 150,000 to 200,000 distinct CDR3 sequences, over 10% of them singletons. On this clonotype itself: Its antigen remains unidentified.

This TCR was recovered from a female donor with ankylosing spondylitis or in good health (not recorded which). The sample taken for sequencing was blood, either unsorted or a sorted T cell fraction (not recorded which).

DNA of the CDR3: TGCAGCGTACAGGGGGGAACCTACAATGAGCAGTTCTTC. It translates to CSVQGGTYNEQFF. V gene TRBV29-1 combines with J gene TRBJ2-1, with 8 nucleotides matching TRBD1. CDR1 is SQVTM, CDR2 ANQGSEA, per germline. With V trimmed by 6 bases and J by 2 bases, 3 bases remained unmatched. The CDR3 runs to 13 residues.